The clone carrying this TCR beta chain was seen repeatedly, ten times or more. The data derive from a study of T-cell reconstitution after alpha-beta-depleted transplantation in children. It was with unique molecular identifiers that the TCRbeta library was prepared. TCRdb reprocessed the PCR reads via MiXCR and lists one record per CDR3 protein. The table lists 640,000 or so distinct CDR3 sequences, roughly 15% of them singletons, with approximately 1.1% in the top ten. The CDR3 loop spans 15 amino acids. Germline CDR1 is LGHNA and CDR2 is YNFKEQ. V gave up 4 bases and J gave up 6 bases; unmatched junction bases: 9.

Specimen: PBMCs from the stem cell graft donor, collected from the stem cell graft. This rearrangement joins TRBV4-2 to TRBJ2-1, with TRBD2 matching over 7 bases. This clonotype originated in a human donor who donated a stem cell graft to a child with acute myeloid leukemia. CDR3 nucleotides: TGTGCCAGCAGCCCGCGGACTAGTGTAGGCAATGAGCAGTTCTTC. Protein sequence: CASSPRTSVGNEQFF.